The 17 T cell receptor beta chains in this list originate from one sample, sequenced in a study of beta chain features in type 1 diabetes. For these receptors, no antigen is known. cDNA synthesis used the whole RNA isolate, giving expressed TCRB sequences. Assay: immunoSEQ multiplex PCR; the TCRdb copy retains only in-frame clones and omits some. The table lists 600,000 to 700,000 clones, around an eighth of them singletons, with approximately 0.02% in the top ten. Points from the study as a whole: All four CD4+ subsets of Type 1 diabetes patients contained TCRB CDR3s that were moderately but significantly shorter.

The sequenced sample consisted of naive CD4+ T cells from blood. The source of these receptors is a man aged 18 to 35 with type 1 diabetes.

V gene TRBV5-1 combines with J gene TRBJ2-3; D could derive from TRBD1 or TRBD2 (5 bases each). Trimming cost V 0 bases and J 1 base, with 18 bases left between them. The CDR3 covers 18 residues. Germline V gene sequence: CDR1 SGHRS, CDR2 YFSETQ. CDR3 bases: TGCGCCAGCAGCTTGGTCCCGGGACCCGTTCGAGGCACAGATACGCAGTATTTT. The encoded protein is CASSLVPGPVRGTDTQYF.

V gene TRBV25-1 combines with J gene TRBJ2-7, with 9 bases matching TRBD1. V shed 7 bases and J 4 bases; nucleotides not matched to a gene: 8. Germline CDR1 is MGHDK and CDR2 is SYGVNS. This CDR3 has 14 residues. In nucleotides, the CDR3 is TGTGCCAGCATGCAGACAGGGGGTGTGTACGAGCAGTACTTC. Encoded protein: CASMQTGGVYEQYF.

The gene calls are TRBV7-6 and TRBJ2-2, with unresolved D. The CDR3 runs to 13 residues. V lost 5 bases to trimming and J lost 0 bases, with 4 bases between them. Germline values: CDR1 SGHVS, CDR2 FNYEAQ. CDR3 sequence (DNA): TGTGCCAGCAGCGATACGAACACCGGGGAGCTGTTTTTT. This sequence encodes CASSDTNTGELFF.

This clone was seen a few times. This chain links TRBV19 with TRBJ1-5; D remains ambiguous. The CDR3 covers 13 residues. V shed 3 bases and J shed 7 bases, with 10 bases lying between them. CDR1 is LNHDA, CDR2 SQIVND, per germline (reference sequence). The CDR3: CASSMMTGQPQHF. For the CDR3, the DNA is TGTGCCAGTAGTATGATGACCGGACAGCCCCAGCATTTT.

This chain joins TRBV11-2 and TRBJ1-1; D not resolved. The V and J ends lost 0 bases and 7 bases respectively, with 9 bases between them. The CDR3 is 13 amino acids. In germline, CDR1 is SGHAT, CDR2 FQNNGV. The CDR3 protein is CASSLDITLEAFF. The CDR3 region has the DNA TGTGCCAGCAGCTTAGATATCACTCTTGAAGCTTTCTTT.

This clone came up a few times. CDR3 nucleotide sequence: TGCGCCAGCAGCCTGGGGGCCGAGCAGTTCTTC. Encoded protein: CASSLGAEQFF. This sequence joins TRBV5-1 and TRBJ2-1, with D tentatively TRBD1 (6 bases). Trimming pared 4 bases from V and 10 bases from J, leaving 9 bases between. This CDR3 is built from 11 residues. CDR1 is SGHRS, CDR2 YFSETQ, per germline.

This clone was counted a few times. The V call is TRBV28, the J call TRBJ2-5; 9 bases map to TRBD1. There are 12 residues in the CDR3. V was pared by 5 bases and J by 14 bases, with 9 bases of the junction left unmatched. Germline lookup yields CDR1 MDHEN and CDR2 SYDVKM. The CDR3 is CASSDPGTGTYF. CDR3 sequence (DNA): TGTGCCAGCAGTGACCCCGGGACAGGGACTTACTTC. The full variable domain, in which reference TRBV28 and TRBJ2-5 provide the parts outside the CDR3, is DVKVTQSSRYLVKRTGEKVFLECVQDMDHENMFWYRQDPGLGLRLIYFSYDVKMKEKGDIPEGYSVSREKKERFSLILESASTNQTSMYLCASSDPGTGTYFGPGTRLLVL.

J is TRBJ2-1 and V is TRBV19; 7 bases are shared with TRBD1. The CDR3 sequence is 15 residues long. V dropped 10 bases and J dropped 0; count of bases not matched to a gene: 9. The germline V gene has CDR1 LNHDA and CDR2 SQIVND (reference sequence). CDR3 coding DNA: TGTGCCACCACCCGGACAGGAGACTCCTACAATGAGCAGTTCTTC. It translates to CATTRTGDSYNEQFF.

This clone was seen a few times. This rearrangement joins TRBV5-4 to TRBJ2-1; tentatively, D is TRBD2 (5 bases). The V end lost 7 bases, the J end lost 0 bases, and 14 bases lay between the germline ends. The CDR3 contains 15 residues. Germline CDR1 and CDR2: SGHNT and YYREEE (reference sequence). CDR3 bases: TGTGCCAGCCTTCGGCGTGGGAGCTCCTACAATGAGCAGTTCTTC. Protein sequence: CASLRRGSSYNEQFF.

This clone was detected only a few times. V gene TRBV30 combines with J gene TRBJ1-5, with 9 positions matching TRBD1. V gave up 2 bases and J gave up 7 bases; unmatched junction bases: 6. The CDR3 totals 14 residues. Germline V gives CDR1 GTSNPN, CDR2 SVGIG (reference sequence). The CDR3 region is CAWSRTGAFQPQHF. The CDR3 nucleotides read TGTGCCTGGAGTAGGACAGGGGCTTTCCAGCCCCAGCATTTT.

The V gene is TRBV18, the J gene TRBJ1-2; the D gene is possibly TRBD1 (6 bases). CDR3 size: 13 residues. Trimming removed 2 bases at V and 4 bases at J, with 8 bases between. Germline CDR1 and CDR2: KGHSH and LQKENI. The CDR3 loop is CASSPETGYGYTF. The CDR3 DNA is TGTGCCAGCTCACCAGAGACAGGCTATGGCTACACCTTC.

The chain uses TRBV28 and TRBJ2-7; D remains unclear. Germline CDR1 MDHEN, CDR2 SYDVKM. The CDR3 consists of 13 residues. The V gene lost 6 bases and the J gene lost 3 bases, with 12 bases spanning the gap. CDR3 in DNA: TGTGCCAGCAGCCTAACGACGAGCTACGAGCAGTACTTC. This translates into CASSLTTSYEQYF.

The chain joins TRBV27 to TRBJ2-6; D is unresolved. The CDR3 runs 15 residues. Germline CDR1 MNHEY, CDR2 SMNVEV (reference sequence). V lost 7 bases, J lost 3 bases, and 13 bases lay in between. CDR3 residues: CASTTPRFGANVLTF. As DNA, the CDR3 is TGTGCCAGCACCACGCCCCGATTTGGGGCCAACGTCCTGACTTTC.

The chain's CDR3 is CASSYSDRNYGYTF. CDR3 in DNA: TGTGCCAGCAGTTACTCCGACAGGAACTATGGCTACACCTTC. The chain uses TRBV6-5 and TRBJ1-2; TRBD1 is a possible D gene (6 bases). Trimming removed 0 bases from V and 2 bases from J, with 7 bases in between. Looked up from germline, CDR1 is MNHEY and CDR2 is SVGAGI. This CDR3 region has 14 residues.

The rearrangement joins TRBV28 to TRBJ2-6; D is possibly TRBD1 (6 bases). From germline, CDR1 is MDHEN and CDR2 SYDVKM. The CDR3 totals 15 residues. Trimming cost V 6 bases and J 1 base, with 10 bases left between them. The CDR3 region is CASRGAGSGANVLTF. The CDR3 coding sequence is TGTGCCAGCAGGGGGGCAGGGTCTGGGGCCAACGTCCTGACTTTC.

The chain links TRBV5-1 to TRBJ2-4, with unresolved D. Germline values: CDR1 SGHRS, CDR2 YFSETQ. V was cut by 1 base and J by 1 base, with 9 bases left in between. The CDR3 is made up of 15 amino acids. The CDR3 region is CASSLSQMAKNIQYF. DNA for the CDR3: TGCGCCAGCAGCTTGTCCCAGATGGCCAAAAACATTCAGTACTTC. Using reference TRBV5-1 and TRBJ2-4 for the parts outside the CDR3, the full variable domain is KAGVTQTPRYLIKTRGQQVTLSCSPISGHRSVSWYQQTPGQGLQFLFEYFSETQRNKGNFPGRFSGRQFSNSRSEMNVSTLELGDSALYLCASSLSQMAKNIQYFGAGTRLSVL.

This clone showed up just a few times. The chain recombines TRBV29-1 with TRBJ1-5; TRBD1 aligns across 12 bases. Per the germline V gene, CDR1 is SQVTM and CDR2 is ANQGSEA. Unmatched junction bases numbered 8, after V lost 4 bases and J lost 4 bases. There are 16 residues in the CDR3. The CDR3 bases are TGCAGCGTTGCGGCCGGGACAGGGGGCGGAAATCAGCCCCAGCATTTT. As protein: CSVAAGTGGGNQPQHF.